The rows below give T cell receptor beta chains drawn from one sample of a study of T-cell reconstitution after alpha-beta-depleted transplantation in children. In TCRdb, the PCR reads were re-called with MiXCR into one record per CDR3 protein. The sample yields over 450,000 distinct CDR3 sequences, 10% to 13% seen once. The source was PBMCs, collected before TCRalphabeta/CD19-depleted stem cell transplant. Source of these receptors: a child aged 2 to 15 with inherited bone marrow failure, due to receive a stem cell transplant. CDR3s include the opening cysteine and the closing phenylalanine or tryptophan. The D gene is left open where the match is weak. Expanded clones are given a class, and other clones once, few, many or no size at all.

CDR3 protein: CASSLSLANTEAFF
CDR3 DNA: TGCGCCAGCAGCTTATCTTTGGCTAACACTGAAGCTTTCTTT
D gene: .
clone size: many
V gene: TRBV5-1
J gene: TRBJ1-1

CDR3 protein: CASSQDLLAGVYEQYF
CDR3 DNA: TGCGCCAGCAGCCAAGATTTGCTAGCGGGGGTATACGAGCAGTACTTC
D gene: TRBD2
clone size: many
V gene: TRBV4-3
J gene: TRBJ2-7

CDR3 protein: CSARDRGDEQYF
CDR3 DNA: TGCAGCGCCCGGGACAGGGGCGACGAGCAGTACTTC
D gene: TRBD1
clone size: .
V gene: TRBV29-1
J gene: TRBJ2-7

CDR3 protein: CASSRAGGGYNEQFF
CDR3 DNA: TGTGCCAGTAGTCGAGCGGGGGGGGGATACAATGAGCAGTTCTTC
D gene: TRBD2
clone size: few
V gene: TRBV19
J gene: TRBJ2-1

CDR3 protein: CASSDRDEWETQYF
CDR3 DNA: TGTGCCAGCAGCGACAGGGACGAGTGGGAGACCCAGTACTTC
D gene: TRBD1
clone size: many
V gene: TRBV11-2
J gene: TRBJ2-5

CDR3 protein: CATSRGRETYEQYF
CDR3 DNA: TGTGCCACCAGCAGAGGGCGGGAGACCTACGAGCAGTACTTC
D gene: TRBD2
clone size: few
V gene: TRBV15
J gene: TRBJ2-7

CDR3 protein: CSVGWTGCSYNEQFF
CDR3 DNA: TGCAGCGTGGGATGGACAGGGTGCTCCTACAATGAGCAGTTCTTC
D gene: TRBD1
clone size: .
V gene: TRBV29-1
J gene: TRBJ2-1

CDR3 protein: CASRGLINTGELFF
CDR3 DNA: TGTGCCAGCAGGGGACTAATAAACACCGGGGAGCTGTTTTTT
D gene: TRBD2
clone size: many
V gene: TRBV6-1
J gene: TRBJ2-2

CDR3 protein: CASSQDSGGETQYF
CDR3 DNA: TGTGCCAGCAGCCAAGATTCGGGAGGGGAGACCCAGTACTTC
D gene: TRBD2
clone size: many
V gene: TRBV3-1
J gene: TRBJ2-5

CDR3 protein: CSASWGVGYEQYF
CDR3 DNA: TGCAGTGCTAGTTGGGGGGTTGGCTACGAGCAGTACTTC
D gene: .
clone size: many
V gene: TRBV20-1
J gene: TRBJ2-7

CDR3 protein: CASSQDLAGEGLASTDTQYF
CDR3 DNA: TGCGCCAGCAGCCAAGACCTTGCGGGAGAAGGGCTGGCTAGCACAGATACGCAGTATTTT
D gene: TRBD2
clone size: many
V gene: TRBV4-3
J gene: TRBJ2-3

CDR3 protein: CASSLLSGNTIYF
CDR3 DNA: TGTGCCAGCAGCTTGCTTTCTGGAAACACCATATATTTT
D gene: .
clone size: many
V gene: TRBV7-9
J gene: TRBJ1-3

CDR3 protein: CASSSGPNLSTDTQYF
CDR3 DNA: TGTGCCAGCAGCTCGGGCCCAAATCTTAGCACAGATACGCAGTATTTT
D gene: .
clone size: many
V gene: TRBV11-2
J gene: TRBJ2-3

CDR3 protein: CSAYRGGLTDTQYF
CDR3 DNA: TGCAGTGCCTATCGGGGAGGGTTAACAGATACGCAGTATTTT
D gene: TRBD2
clone size: many
V gene: TRBV20-1
J gene: TRBJ2-3

CDR3 protein: CASSVTPSGSSYEQYF
CDR3 DNA: TGTGCCAGCAGCGTCACCCCTAGCGGGAGCTCCTACGAGCAGTACTTC
D gene: TRBD2
clone size: few
V gene: TRBV7-8
J gene: TRBJ2-7

CDR3 protein: CASSGSGLAPVHEQYF
CDR3 DNA: TGTGCCAGCAGCGGGTCGGGACTAGCTCCGGTCCACGAGCAGTACTTC
D gene: TRBD2
clone size: many
V gene: TRBV13
J gene: TRBJ2-7

CDR3 protein: CASSRMSVSEQYF
CDR3 DNA: TGTGCCAGCAGTCGCATGAGCGTGAGCGAGCAGTACTTC
D gene: .
clone size: many
V gene: TRBV27
J gene: TRBJ2-7

CDR3 protein: CASSTRSPFLDEQYF
CDR3 DNA: TGTGCCAGCAGCACTCGCTCCCCGTTTCTTGACGAGCAGTACTTC
D gene: .
clone size: many
V gene: TRBV21-1
J gene: TRBJ2-7

CDR3 protein: CASSRGLAGGDTQYF
CDR3 DNA: TGTGCCAGCAGCCGTGGACTAGCGGGAGGAGATACGCAGTATTTT
D gene: TRBD2
clone size: few
V gene: TRBV28
J gene: TRBJ2-3

CDR3 protein: CSARGGGVLYF
CDR3 DNA: TGCAGTGCTAGAGGGGGGGGGGTCTTGTACTTC
D gene: TRBD2
clone size: few
V gene: TRBV20-1
J gene: TRBJ2-1

CDR3 protein: CASSLELAGPSTYEQYF
CDR3 DNA: TGCGCCAGCAGCCTTGAACTAGCGGGCCCATCAACCTACGAGCAGTACTTC
D gene: TRBD2
clone size: many
V gene: TRBV10-2
J gene: TRBJ2-7

CDR3 protein: CSARTDEQFF
CDR3 DNA: TGCAGTGCTAGGACGGATGAGCAGTTCTTC
D gene: .
clone size: .
V gene: TRBV20-1
J gene: TRBJ2-1

CDR3 protein: CASTRLAGHNEQFF
CDR3 DNA: TGTGCCAGCACCCGACTAGCGGGACACAATGAGCAGTTCTTC
D gene: TRBD2
clone size: many
V gene: TRBV3-1
J gene: TRBJ2-1

CDR3 protein: CASSLSGTTTYEQYF
CDR3 DNA: TGTGCCAGCAGCTTATCCGGGACTACCACCTACGAGCAGTACTTC
D gene: TRBD2
clone size: few
V gene: TRBV7-2
J gene: TRBJ2-7

CDR3 protein: CATSETGNTGELFF
CDR3 DNA: TGTGCCACCAGTGAGACGGGGAACACCGGGGAGCTGTTTTTT
D gene: .
clone size: many
V gene: TRBV24-1
J gene: TRBJ2-2

CDR3 protein: CASSLVRGSEAFF
CDR3 DNA: TGCGCCAGCAGCTTGGTCCGGGGCTCTGAAGCTTTCTTT
D gene: .
clone size: few
V gene: TRBV5-1
J gene: TRBJ1-1

CDR3 protein: CASSAIAGVGTDTQYF
CDR3 DNA: TGCGCCAGCAGCGCCATAGCGGGAGTGGGCACAGATACGCAGTATTTT
D gene: TRBD2
clone size: many
V gene: TRBV5-1
J gene: TRBJ2-3

CDR3 protein: CSARTAGAKEGTQYF
CDR3 DNA: TGCAGTGCTAGAACAGCGGGTGCCAAAGAGGGGACCCAGTACTTC
D gene: .
clone size: many
V gene: TRBV20-1
J gene: TRBJ2-5

CDR3 protein: CSARVPGGNEQFF
CDR3 DNA: TGCAGTGCTAGAGTTCCCGGTGGAAATGAGCAGTTCTTC
D gene: .
clone size: many
V gene: TRBV20-1
J gene: TRBJ2-1

CDR3 protein: CSVVTGWQWNIQYF
CDR3 DNA: TGCAGCGTTGTAACAGGGTGGCAATGGAACATTCAGTACTTC
D gene: .
clone size: many
V gene: TRBV29-1
J gene: TRBJ2-4

CDR3 protein: CASSDTQGNYGYTF
CDR3 DNA: TGTGCCAGCAGTGACACACAGGGAAACTATGGCTACACCTTC
D gene: .
clone size: .
V gene: TRBV6-1
J gene: TRBJ1-2

CDR3 protein: CASSFLSGGPNEQYF
CDR3 DNA: TGTGCCAGCAGTTTTTTATCGGGAGGGCCTAACGAGCAGTACTTC
D gene: TRBD2
clone size: many
V gene: TRBV12-3/TRBV12-4
J gene: TRBJ2-7

CDR3 protein: CASSLVGHPYEQYF
CDR3 DNA: TGTGCCAGCAGCTTAGTGGGACATCCCTACGAGCAGTACTTC
D gene: .
clone size: .
V gene: TRBV11-2
J gene: TRBJ2-7

CDR3 protein: CASSYIGTGIAYEQYF
CDR3 DNA: TGTGCCAGCAGTTACATTGGGACAGGGATTGCCTACGAGCAGTACTTC
D gene: TRBD1
clone size: many
V gene: TRBV6-5
J gene: TRBJ2-7

CDR3 protein: CASSYPWGSSTDTQYF
CDR3 DNA: TGTGCCAGCAGTTACCCCTGGGGCTCCAGCACAGATACGCAGTATTTT
D gene: .
clone size: many
V gene: TRBV28
J gene: TRBJ2-3

CDR3 protein: CSGSPRSYNEQFF
CDR3 DNA: TGCAGCGGGTCTCCCCGCTCCTACAATGAGCAGTTCTTC
D gene: .
clone size: few
V gene: TRBV29-1
J gene: TRBJ2-1

CDR3 protein: CASSVAGGRGTDTQYF
CDR3 DNA: TGTGCCAGCAGCGTAGCAGGCGGCAGAGGCACAGATACGCAGTATTTT
D gene: .
clone size: many
V gene: TRBV9
J gene: TRBJ2-3

CDR3 protein: CASSSIAGGPEDTQYF
CDR3 DNA: TGCGCCAGCAGCTCAATAGCGGGAGGGCCGGAAGATACGCAGTATTTT
D gene: TRBD2
clone size: many
V gene: TRBV5-1
J gene: TRBJ2-3

CDR3 protein: CASSLPGFTDTQYF
CDR3 DNA: TGCGCCAGCAGCTTACCGGGGTTCACAGATACGCAGTATTTT
D gene: .
clone size: many
V gene: TRBV5-1
J gene: TRBJ2-3

CDR3 protein: CASSQDDRLTDTQYF
CDR3 DNA: TGCGCCAGCAGCCAAGATGACAGGTTGACAGATACGCAGTATTTT
D gene: .
clone size: .
V gene: TRBV4-3
J gene: TRBJ2-3

CDR3 protein: CASSLWLGNSPLHF
CDR3 DNA: TGTGCCAGCAGCTTGTGGTTGGGTAATTCACCCCTCCACTTT
D gene: .
clone size: .
V gene: TRBV5-5
J gene: TRBJ1-6

CDR3 protein: CASSFALGGETQYF
CDR3 DNA: TGTGCCAGCAGTTTTGCTCTCGGAGGAGAGACCCAGTACTTC
D gene: .
clone size: .
V gene: TRBV27
J gene: TRBJ2-5

CDR3 protein: CSAPNSGRAGNEQFF
CDR3 DNA: TGCAGTGCTCCGAATAGCGGGAGGGCAGGCAATGAGCAGTTCTTC
D gene: TRBD2
clone size: many
V gene: TRBV20-1
J gene: TRBJ2-1

CDR3 protein: CASSQDNGEQYF
CDR3 DNA: TGTGCCAGCAGCCAAGATAATGGCGAGCAGTACTTC
D gene: .
clone size: many
V gene: TRBV3-1
J gene: TRBJ2-7

CDR3 protein: CSASDSGRMDEQFF
CDR3 DNA: TGCAGTGCTAGCGATAGCGGGAGGATGGATGAGCAGTTCTTC
D gene: TRBD2
clone size: many
V gene: TRBV20-1
J gene: TRBJ2-1

CDR3 protein: CASSLNGDYEQYF
CDR3 DNA: TGTGCCAGCAGTTTGAACGGAGACTACGAGCAGTACTTC
D gene: .
clone size: many
V gene: TRBV27
J gene: TRBJ2-7

CDR3 protein: CASSEDGLWGNEQFF
CDR3 DNA: TGTGCCAGCAGTGAAGATGGGCTATGGGGGAATGAGCAGTTCTTC
D gene: .
clone size: many
V gene: TRBV6-1
J gene: TRBJ2-1

CDR3 protein: CSARESTVAGPNTGELFF
CDR3 DNA: TGCAGTGCTAGAGAGTCTACCGTAGCGGGGCCGAACACCGGGGAGCTGTTTTTT
D gene: TRBD2
clone size: few
V gene: TRBV20-1
J gene: TRBJ2-2

CDR3 protein: CASSASGATDTQYF
CDR3 DNA: TGTGCCAGCAGTGCTAGCGGGGCCACAGATACGCAGTATTTT
D gene: TRBD2
clone size: .
V gene: TRBV6-1
J gene: TRBJ2-3

CDR3 protein: CSAPDRNTEAFF
CDR3 DNA: TGCAGTGCTCCCGACAGGAACACTGAAGCTTTCTTT
D gene: .
clone size: many
V gene: TRBV20-1
J gene: TRBJ1-1

CDR3 protein: CASSPPGGPGELFF
CDR3 DNA: TGTGCCAGCAGCCCTCCAGGGGGCCCCGGGGAGCTGTTTTTT
D gene: TRBD1
clone size: many
V gene: TRBV13
J gene: TRBJ2-2

CDR3 protein: CASSQGRTGVNEQFF
CDR3 DNA: TGTGCCAGCAGCCAAGGAAGGACGGGAGTGAATGAGCAGTTCTTC
D gene: .
clone size: .
V gene: TRBV4-2
J gene: TRBJ2-1

CDR3 protein: CSAREPTAGRGEQYF
CDR3 DNA: TGCAGTGCTAGAGAACCGACAGCCGGGAGGGGCGAGCAGTACTTC
D gene: TRBD2
clone size: many
V gene: TRBV20-1
J gene: TRBJ2-7

CDR3 protein: CASSYTPFWTPDYNEQFF
CDR3 DNA: TGTGCCAGCAGCTACACCCCTTTTTGGACACCAGATTACAATGAGCAGTTCTTC
D gene: .
clone size: few
V gene: TRBV11-1
J gene: TRBJ2-1